This is a list of T cell receptor beta chains from one sample in a study of T cell responses to AZD1222 COVID-19 vaccine. Repertoires were generated with immunoSEQ multiplex PCR, while TCRdb's copy carries only in-frame clones and drops some. This sample carries some 180,000 clones, 85% to 90% of them seen once, and the ten largest clones take 0.4% to 0.5%. Sequenced material: peripheral blood, taken on day 0 of AZD1222 vaccination. The receptors originated from an adult in good health. Both conserved end residues are part of each CDR3. Each record gives: V gene, D gene, J gene, clone size, CDR3 DNA, CDR3 protein. D genes are given only for firm matches. Expanded clones are given a class, and other clones once, few, many or no size at all.

>TRBV5-1|-|TRBJ1-1|-
TGCGCCAGCAGCCCCTGGGGAACTGAAGCTTTCTTT
CASSPWGTEAFF
>TRBV3-1/TRBV3-2|-|TRBJ2-7|-
TGTGCCAGCAACCATGCGGCTCTCCCAAACGAGCAGTACTTC
CASNHAALPNEQYF
>TRBV3-1/TRBV3-2|-|TRBJ2-3|-
TGTGCCAGCAGCCAACTCCGGACGGAAGGTACAGATACGCAGTATTTT
CASSQLRTEGTDTQYF
>TRBV7-9|-|TRBJ1-2|-
TGTGCCAGCAGCTTAACGTCCGGACGGAACTATGGCTACACCTTC
CASSLTSGRNYGYTF
>TRBV9|-|TRBJ2-7|-
TGTGCCAGCAGCGTCGAGAGCGCAGCCTACGAGCAGTACTTC
CASSVESAAYEQYF
>TRBV4-3|-|TRBJ2-5|-
TGCGCCAGCAGCCATGGGACTCGGAATCAAGAGACCCAGTACTTC
CASSHGTRNQETQYF
>TRBV19|-|TRBJ2-2|-
TGTGCCAGTAGTATCTGGGGGGCCGGGGAGCTGTTTTTT
CASSIWGAGELFF
>TRBV20-1|TRBD2|TRBJ2-1|-
TGCAGTGCTAGTCCGGGGGGTAGACACGGTGAGCAGTTCTTC
CSASPGGRHGEQFF
>TRBV27|TRBD2|TRBJ2-7|few
TGTGCCAGCAGTCGCCGGACTAGCGTTTACGAGCAGTACTTC
CASSRRTSVYEQYF
>TRBV11-3|-|TRBJ2-3|-
TGTGCCAGCAGCCGTAGGTCACAGGGGGGGATTACAGATACGCAGTATTTT
CASSRRSQGGITDTQYF
>TRBV18|TRBD1|TRBJ2-7|-
TGTGCCAGCTCACCACCGCCGGGACAGGTGACCTACGAGCAGTACTTC
CASSPPPGQVTYEQYF
>TRBV11-3|TRBD2|TRBJ2-1|-
TGTGCCAGCAGCTTACAGATCGGGGGGGCATCCTACAATGAGCAGTTCTTC
CASSLQIGGASYNEQFF
>TRBV29-1|TRBD2|TRBJ2-3|-
TGCAGCGTTGCGGGGGGGATGGAGGGCACAGATACGCAGTATTTT
CSVAGGMEGTDTQYF
>TRBV11-3|-|TRBJ2-7|-
TGTGCCAGCAGCTTAGCGTCCGTGGGCGAGCAGTACTTC
CASSLASVGEQYF
>TRBV9|TRBD2|TRBJ2-1|-
TGTGCCAGCAGCGTAGGAGCGGGGGGGTACAATGAGCAGTTCTTC
CASSVGAGGYNEQFF
>TRBV7-9|TRBD2|TRBJ2-1|-
TGTGCCAGCAGCCCCGGGCTAGCGGGTCACAATGAGCAGTTCTTC
CASSPGLAGHNEQFF
>TRBV4-2|-|TRBJ2-6|-
TGTGCCAGCAGCCAAGATAGGTCGACAGGGGCCAACGTCCTGACTTTC
CASSQDRSTGANVLTF
>TRBV9|-|TRBJ2-7|-
TGTGCCAGCAGCGTACAGGGGGGCGTCTACGAGCAGTACTTC
CASSVQGGVYEQYF
>TRBV4-3|-|TRBJ2-1|-
TGCGCCAGCAGCCAAGATGAGGGTGGGGGTCGAGGAGAGCAGTTCTTC
CASSQDEGGGRGEQFF
>TRBV11-2|TRBD2|TRBJ2-7|-
TGTGCCAGCAGCTCCAGGGTGGGGAATAGCGGGTCACCCTACGAGCAGTACTTC
CASSSRVGNSGSPYEQYF
>TRBV19|-|TRBJ2-5|-
TGTGCCAGTAGTATACTGTCTGGTAGTGAAGAGACCCAGTACTTC
CASSILSGSEETQYF
>TRBV18|-|TRBJ1-6|-
TGTGCCAGCTCACCACCGGGCTCCTATAATTCACCCCTCCACTTT
CASSPPGSYNSPLHF
>TRBV2|-|TRBJ2-5|once
TGTGCCAGCAAGGACACCGGAGCAAGGGAGACCCAGTACTTC
CASKDTGARETQYF
>TRBV11-1|TRBD1|TRBJ1-1|-
TGTGCCAGCAGCTTATTCTCGACAGGGAAGACTGAAGCTTTCTTT
CASSLFSTGKTEAFF
>TRBV11-3|-|TRBJ2-2|-
TGTGCCAGCAGCTTGATTGGGGCCGGGGAGCTGTTTTTT
CASSLIGAGELFF
>TRBV7-8|TRBD2|TRBJ2-3|-
TGTGCCAGCAGCTTTCGACTAGCGGGGATCACAGATACGCAGTATTTT
CASSFRLAGITDTQYF
>TRBV6-5|TRBD1|TRBJ2-1|-
TGTGCCAGCAGACAGGGACAGGGGGCCCATGAGCAGTTCTTC
CASRQGQGAHEQFF
>TRBV4-2|-|TRBJ2-5|-
TGTGCCAGCAGCCAAGAGGAGGGGCTCGGGGAGACCCAGTACTTC
CASSQEEGLGETQYF
>TRBV5-6|TRBD1|TRBJ2-3|-
TGTGCCAGCAGGGTACAGGGGGCAGATACGCAGTATTTT
CASRVQGADTQYF
>TRBV10-3|-|TRBJ2-5|-
TGTGCCATCAAGCCTGGGGGGCTACAAGAGACCCAGTACTTC
CAIKPGGLQETQYF
>TRBV28|-|TRBJ2-5|-
TGTGCCAGCAGACCTTTGGGGGGCCAAGAGACCCAGTACTTC
CASRPLGGQETQYF
>TRBV7-8|TRBD2|TRBJ2-7|few
TGTGCCAGCAGCCAAACTAGCGGGAGCGTTGGCGAGCAGTACTTC
CASSQTSGSVGEQYF
>TRBV6-5|TRBD1|TRBJ1-6|-
TGTGCCAGCAGTAGGACAGGGGGGATTTCACCCCTCCACTTT
CASSRTGGISPLHF
>TRBV7-6|-|TRBJ1-3|-
TGTGCCAGCAGCCTAGCGGACAGCCTAATAAACACCATATATTTT
CASSLADSLINTIYF
>TRBV6-2/TRBV6-3|TRBD1|TRBJ2-7|once
TGTGCCAGCAGTTACTCTGCAGGGGGAGTTAACGAGCAGTACTTC
CASSYSAGGVNEQYF
>TRBV6-5|-|TRBJ1-2|-
TGTGCCAGCAGTTACTCAGCTAACTATGGCTACACCTTC
CASSYSANYGYTF
>TRBV7-6|-|TRBJ1-1|-
TGTGCCAGCAGCTTAGTGGGTCAGAGAGGCACTGAAGCTTTCTTT
CASSLVGQRGTEAFF
>TRBV20-1|-|TRBJ1-4|-
TGCAGTGCTGATATACAGGGTGACGTGGTTTTT
CSADIQGDVVF
>TRBV14|TRBD1|TRBJ1-4|-
TGTGCCAGCAGCCAACACAGGGGAGCTAATGAAAAACTGTTTTTT
CASSQHRGANEKLFF
>TRBV6-2/TRBV6-3|TRBD2|TRBJ2-3|-
TGTGCCAGCAGTTTTCTAGCGGGGGTCACAGATACGCAGTATTTT
CASSFLAGVTDTQYF
>TRBV6-5|-|TRBJ1-5|-
TGTGCCAGCAGGCCTACCAGGAGCAATCAGCCCCAGCATTTT
CASRPTRSNQPQHF
>TRBV28|-|TRBJ2-1|-
TGTGCCAGCAGTTTATTGGGGTCTCGAGCCGGAGCTGAGCAGTTCTTC
CASSLLGSRAGAEQFF
>TRBV3-1/TRBV3-2|TRBD1|TRBJ1-4|-
TGTGCCAGCAGCGATCGACAGGGCGGGGAAAAACTGTTTTTT
CASSDRQGGEKLFF
>TRBV11-2|TRBD1|TRBJ1-4|-
TGTGCCAGCAGCTTGGACAGGGGAGGGGAAAAACTGTTTTTT
CASSLDRGGEKLFF
>TRBV27|-|TRBJ1-2|-
TGTGCCAGCAGTTTATCCTCAAACTATGGCTACACCTTC
CASSLSSNYGYTF
>TRBV9|TRBD1|TRBJ1-2|-
TGTGCCAGCAGCTCAGGGGGGGATGGCTACACCTTC
CASSSGGDGYTF
>TRBV19|-|TRBJ1-2|few
TGTGCCAGTTCCACCCGGGGAATCTATGGCTACACCTTC
CASSTRGIYGYTF